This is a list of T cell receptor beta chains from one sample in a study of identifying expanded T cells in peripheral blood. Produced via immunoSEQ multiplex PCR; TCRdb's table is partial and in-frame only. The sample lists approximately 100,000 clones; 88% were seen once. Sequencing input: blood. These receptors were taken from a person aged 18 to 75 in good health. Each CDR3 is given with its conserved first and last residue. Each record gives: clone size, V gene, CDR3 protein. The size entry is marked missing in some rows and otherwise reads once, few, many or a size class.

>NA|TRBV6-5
CASRTTGRTYF
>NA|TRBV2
CASSVQNEQFF
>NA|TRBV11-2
CASSLGQVEAFF
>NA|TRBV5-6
CASSPSGGFSYNEQFF
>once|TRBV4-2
CASSQRLKRSLAGGNKANEQFF
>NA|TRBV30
CAWQQRGWETQYF
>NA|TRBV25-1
CASSDGAAPYNEQFF
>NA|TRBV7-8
CASSLQGQTEAFF
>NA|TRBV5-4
CAARLGGTGVTEAFF
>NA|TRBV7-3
CASSSHGGLAGEQFF
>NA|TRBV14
CASRLQGYEQYF
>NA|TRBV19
CASRGQIEVGAFF
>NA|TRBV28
CASSLGLAGNTGELFF
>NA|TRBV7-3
CASSRFSGLGTEAFF
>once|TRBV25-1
CASRSGGADTQYF
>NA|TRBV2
CASGDRVAQPQHF
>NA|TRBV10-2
CASSDNDPGLFF
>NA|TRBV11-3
CASSRGRSDTQYF
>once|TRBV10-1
CASSESGEEEDTQYF
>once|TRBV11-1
CASSLAGTGLTYEQYF
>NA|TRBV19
CASSLTRIFTSGRSWSYNEQFF
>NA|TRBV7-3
CASSPDQTSYEQYF
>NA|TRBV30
CAWSVQGNTEAFF
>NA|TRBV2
CATERGGEETQYF
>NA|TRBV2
CASMERESTGELFF
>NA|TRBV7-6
CASSLGQGANVLTF
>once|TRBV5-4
CASSSAYNEQFF
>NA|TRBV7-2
CASSFPLSSGNTIYF
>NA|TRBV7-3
CASSPPGLAGGPFTDTQYF
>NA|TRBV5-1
CASSLEAGRQTGELFF
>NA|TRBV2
CASRGQGTVAEAFF
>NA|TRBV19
CASSLSRDFNTGELFF
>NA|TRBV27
CASSLDWAGPQHF
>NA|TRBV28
CASSPAGRRGEKLFF
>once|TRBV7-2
CASSPGTGSTEAFF
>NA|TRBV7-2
CASSFGGGGSYNEQFF
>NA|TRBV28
CASSLDRGNQPQHF
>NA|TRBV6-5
CASRSQGMGNQPQHF
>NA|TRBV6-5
CASSQTGTGGDEQYF
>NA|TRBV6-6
CASSGGTGNSPLHF
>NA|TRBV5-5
CASSLEAGWEQYF
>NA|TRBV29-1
CSAPTGNEQFF
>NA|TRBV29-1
CSVDGDRGVYTEAFF
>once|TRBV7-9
CASSLVADYEQYF
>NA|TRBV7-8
CASSPPKGNTEAFF